This T cell receptor beta chain was retrieved from a study of shared clonotypes between healthy human individuals. For this clone: Its antigen is not known.

Both subsets, CD45RA+ naive and CD45RA-negative memory, were split from the CD4+ cells. This CDR3 has 15 residues. Per the germline V gene, CDR1 is SGHRS and CDR2 is YFSETQ. V shed 2 bases, J shed 1 base, and the junction held 5 bases outside the gene matches. Libraries were prepared by immunoSEQ multiplex PCR; TCRdb keeps only in-frame clonotypes and omits some of them. The sample carries about 1.5 million clones, around 98% recorded once. Findings and caveats of the study: Around 5% was the fraction of naive CD4 clonotypes found shared across four donors.

The chain is built from TRBV5-1 and TRBJ1-1; 7 bases map to TRBD1. Sequencing was performed on naive CD4+ T cells sorted from blood. Specified subset: CD45RA+ positively selected. The clonotype was recovered from a young man in good health. The CDR3, as DNA: TGCGCCAGCAGCTTTGGGGGACAGTGGAACACTGAAGCTTTCTTT. Translated, it gives CASSFGGQWNTEAFF. The entire variable domain, with the rest obtained from reference TRBV5-1 and TRBJ1-1, is as follows: KAGVTQTPRYLIKTRGQQVTLSCSPISGHRSVSWYQQTPGQGLQFLFEYFSETQRNKGNFPGRFSGRQFSNSRSEMNVSTLELGDSALYLCASSFGGQWNTEAFFGQGTRLTVV.